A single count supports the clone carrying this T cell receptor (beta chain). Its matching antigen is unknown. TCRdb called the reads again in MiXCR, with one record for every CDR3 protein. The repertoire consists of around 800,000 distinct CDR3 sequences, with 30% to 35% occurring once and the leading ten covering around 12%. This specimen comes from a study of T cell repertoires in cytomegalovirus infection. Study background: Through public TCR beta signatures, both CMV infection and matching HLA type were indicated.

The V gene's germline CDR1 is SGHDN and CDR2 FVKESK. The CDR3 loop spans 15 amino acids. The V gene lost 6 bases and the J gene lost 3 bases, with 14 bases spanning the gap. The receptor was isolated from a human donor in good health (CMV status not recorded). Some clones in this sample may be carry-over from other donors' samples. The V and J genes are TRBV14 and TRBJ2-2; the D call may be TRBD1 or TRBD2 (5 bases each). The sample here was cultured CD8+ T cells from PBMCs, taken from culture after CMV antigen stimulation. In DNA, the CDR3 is TGTGCCAGCAGTGAAGCCGGGGCGGACACCGGGGAGCTGTTTTTT. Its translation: CASSEAGADTGELFF.